This T cell receptor (beta chain) was captured in a study of circulating tumor DNA in untreated peripheral T-cell lymphoma. Study outcomes and limitations: Tumor-specific clonotypes: identified in roughly 80% of patients, over 85% of baseline tissues.

This tumor tissue came from a pretreatment baseline collection. V was pared by 4 bases and J by 4 bases, with 14 bases between. In germline, CDR1 is SGHRS, CDR2 YFSETQ. There are 14 residues in the CDR3. The table came from immunoSEQ multiplex PCR; TCRdb's copy has only in-frame clones and leaves some out. Of about 1,300 clones in the sample, about three fifths were seen once. Notes on this clone: Its specificity is unknown.

Sequenced material: tumor tissue. This chain joins TRBV5-1 and TRBJ1-2, with D possibly TRBD1 on 5 matching bases. This receptor was identified in a human donor with peripheral T-cell lymphoma. The chain's CDR3 is CASSPGGEIYGYTF. DNA for the CDR3: TGCGCCAGCAGCCCCGGAGGGGAGATCTATGGCTACACCTTC.